These T cell receptor beta chains were read from a single sample in a study of shared clonotypes between healthy human individuals. Using immunoSEQ multiplex PCR, the repertoire was profiled, and TCRdb retains in-frame clones only, with some absent. The sample has roughly 1,100,000 clones; under 80% are singletons. Sequencing was done on a sample of memory CD4+ T cells sorted from blood. All receptors come from a man younger than 30 in good health. CDR3s include the opening cysteine and the closing phenylalanine or tryptophan. D genes are given only for firm matches. Clone size appears in some rows only: once, few, many, or a class for an expanded clone.

CDR3 length	D gene	V gene	J gene	clone size	CDR3 protein	CDR3 DNA
16	NA	TRBV28	TRBJ1-2	NA	CASSLGDRQPNYGYTF	TGTGCCAGCAGTTTAGGAGACAGACAGCCTAACTATGGCTACACCTTC
16	TRBD2	TRBV5-6	TRBJ2-5	once	CASSFTSGRAQETQYF	TGTGCCAGCAGCTTTACTAGCGGGAGGGCCCAAGAGACCCAGTACTTC
14	NA	TRBV9	TRBJ1-1	few	CASSEGEGRTEAFF	TGTGCCAGCAGCGAGGGGGAGGGGCGCACTGAAGCTTTCTTT
15	TRBD2	TRBV5-1	TRBJ2-1	NA	CASRMGLAGNNEQFF	TGCGCCAGCAGGATGGGACTAGCGGGGAACAATGAGCAGTTCTTC
13	TRBD1	TRBV10-2	TRBJ2-7	NA	CASSEQSTRQGDF	TGCGCCAGCAGTGAGCAATCTACGAGACAGGGTGACTTC
16	TRBD1	TRBV6-6	TRBJ2-1	NA	CASSPRGGQGGDEQFF	TGTGCCAGCAGTCCCAGAGGGGGACAGGGTGGCGATGAGCAGTTCTTC
13	NA	TRBV6-4	TRBJ1-2	NA	CASSDQGLGGYTF	TGTGCCAGCAGTGACCAGGGCCTCGGAGGCTACACCTTC
15	NA	TRBV11-2	TRBJ1-3	NA	CASSLAGNEGNTIYF	TGTGCCAGCAGCTTAGCGGGGAATGAAGGAAACACCATATATTTT
16	NA	TRBV7-2	TRBJ2-3	NA	CASSLAGGRARDTQYF	TGTGCCAGCAGCTTAGCGGGCGGTCGCGCTCGGGATACGCAGTATTTT
15	NA	TRBV27	TRBJ1-4	NA	CASSLNSREDEKLFF	TGTGCCAGCAGTTTGAATTCCAGGGAGGATGAAAAACTGTTTTTT
15	NA	TRBV5-1	TRBJ1-1	NA	CASSLVPGANTEAFF	TGCGCCAGCAGCTTGGTTCCAGGGGCGAACACTGAAGCTTTCTTT
13	TRBD1	TRBV7-3	TRBJ1-2	NA	CASSKGQGFGYTF	TGTGCCAGCAGCAAGGGACAGGGATTCGGCTACACCTTC
15	TRBD1	TRBV6-5	TRBJ1-2	once	CASRSQGSGNYGYTF	TGTGCCAGCAGATCACAGGGGTCGGGTAACTATGGCTACACCTTC
12	NA	TRBV10-3	TRBJ2-5	NA	CAISRTEETQYF	TGTGCCATCAGTCGGACCGAAGAGACCCAGTACTTC
15	NA	TRBV10-3	TRBJ1-1	NA	CATSAGAEMNTEAFF	TGTGCCACCAGTGCAGGGGCCGAAATGAACACTGAAGCTTTCTTT
14	NA	TRBV5-1	TRBJ2-2	NA	CASSPNRNTGELFF	TGCGCCAGCAGCCCCAACAGGAACACCGGGGAGCTGTTTTTT
13	NA	TRBV29-1	TRBJ2-6	NA	CSAGTTGANVLTF	TGCAGCGCAGGGACAACTGGGGCCAACGTCCTGACTTTC
16	NA	TRBV11-3	TRBJ2-2	NA	CASSLSGYRNTGELFF	TGTGCCAGCAGCTTATCGGGGTACAGGAACACCGGGGAGCTGTTTTTT
17	NA	TRBV5-1	TRBJ2-6	NA	CASSLGRTDSGANVLTF	TGCGCCAGCAGCTTGGGACGGACGGACTCTGGGGCCAACGTCCTGACTTTC
14	NA	TRBV19	TRBJ1-5	few	CASTSGWGNQPQHF	TGTGCCAGTACCTCAGGGTGGGGAAATCAGCCCCAGCATTTT
17	TRBD2	TRBV4-3	TRBJ2-4	NA	CASSQAGAGGAENIQYF	TGCGCCAGCAGCCAGGCGGGCGCGGGGGGCGCCGAAAACATTCAGTACTTC
13	NA	TRBV7-9	TRBJ2-7	few	CASSLAGSYEQYF	TGTGCCAGCAGCTTAGCCGGCTCCTACGAGCAGTACTTC
13	NA	TRBV29-1	TRBJ2-3	NA	CSGERDNTDTQYF	TGCAGCGGGGAGCGAGACAACACAGATACGCAGTATTTT
16	TRBD2	TRBV18	TRBJ2-2	NA	CASSPALAANTGELFF	TGTGCCAGCTCACCCGCCCTAGCGGCGAACACCGGGGAGCTGTTTTTT
11	NA	TRBV19	TRBJ1-2	NA	CASMGGGGYTF	TGTGCCAGTATGGGAGGAGGTGGCTACACCTTC
16	NA	TRBV10-3	TRBJ1-6	NA	CAISDSYRDYNSPLHF	TGTGCCATCAGTGATTCATACAGGGACTATAATTCACCCCTCCACTTT
13	NA	TRBV6-6	TRBJ1-4	once	CATREPTNEKLFF	TGTGCCACCAGGGAACCGACTAATGAAAAACTGTTTTTT
14	NA	TRBV9	TRBJ2-5	NA	CASSVAPLGETQYF	TGTGCCAGCAGCGTAGCACCGTTGGGAGAGACCCAGTACTTC
12	TRBD1	TRBV30	TRBJ2-7	many	CAWSVEDRGQYF	TGTGCCTGGAGTGTAGAGGACAGGGGGCAGTACTTC
14	NA	TRBV27	TRBJ1-1	NA	CASSLWGGNTEAFF	TGTGCCAGCAGTTTATGGGGGGGGAACACTGAAGCTTTCTTT
15	TRBD1	TRBV5-1	TRBJ2-5	NA	CASSAPRQGKETQYF	TGCGCCAGCAGTGCCCCTAGACAGGGAAAAGAGACCCAGTACTTC
13	NA	TRBV15	TRBJ1-6	NA	CATAGEGGSPLHF	TGTGCCACCGCGGGGGAAGGAGGTTCACCCCTCCACTTT
16	NA	TRBV5-6	TRBJ2-2	few	CASSLEGPGNTGELFF	TGTGCCAGCAGCTTGGAGGGCCCAGGGAACACCGGGGAGCTGTTTTTT
12	TRBD2	TRBV30	TRBJ2-7	NA	CAWTSGRYEQYF	TGTGCCTGGACTAGCGGGAGATACGAGCAGTACTTC
13	NA	TRBV30	TRBJ1-1	NA	CAWRKGLNTEAFF	TGTGCCTGGAGGAAGGGATTGAACACTGAAGCTTTCTTT
14	TRBD1	TRBV6-5	TRBJ2-7	NA	CASSYTQGNYEQYF	TGTGCCAGCAGTTACACACAGGGGAACTACGAGCAGTACTTC
14	NA	TRBV11-2	TRBJ1-4	NA	CASSFGSYNEKLFF	TGTGCCAGCAGCTTTGGCAGCTATAATGAAAAACTGTTTTTT
12	NA	TRBV6-1	TRBJ2-2	few	CASRQNTGELFF	TGTGCCAGCAGACAGAACACCGGGGAGCTGTTTTTT
18	NA	TRBV11-3	TRBJ2-3	NA	CASSPGEGIGAYTDTQYF	TGTGCCAGCAGCCCCGGAGAAGGGATAGGGGCCTACACAGATACGCAGTATTTT
13	NA	TRBV6-5	TRBJ1-5	few	CASRAGGNQPQHF	TGTGCCAGCAGAGCGGGTGGCAATCAGCCCCAGCATTTT
14	NA	TRBV7-2	TRBJ1-6	once	CASSLDAGGRSLHF	TGTGCCAGCAGCTTAGACGCAGGCGGCCGGTCCCTCCACTTT
14	NA	TRBV30	TRBJ1-5	NA	CAWSAIDSNRPQHF	TGTGCCTGGAGTGCAATTGATAGCAATCGGCCCCAGCATTTT
13	TRBD1	TRBV29-1	TRBJ1-3	NA	CSARPGGGNTIYF	TGCAGCGCACGCCCAGGGGGAGGAAACACCATATATTTT
13	TRBD1	TRBV28	TRBJ2-2	NA	CATGTENTGELFF	TGTGCCACCGGGACAGAAAACACCGGGGAGCTGTTTTTT
14	TRBD1	TRBV2	TRBJ2-1	NA	CASSEWDQRGGEFF	TGTGCCAGCAGTGAATGGGACCAGCGAGGGGGCGAGTTCTTC
14	NA	TRBV6-5	TRBJ2-7	NA	CASSYSSDGGRQYF	TGTGCCAGCAGTTACTCCTCAGATGGGGGCCGGCAGTACTTC
12	NA	TRBV6-1	TRBJ2-3	NA	CASSEEADTQYF	TGTGCCAGCAGTGAAGAGGCAGATACGCAGTATTTT
19	TRBD2	TRBV15	TRBJ2-3	NA	CATSRVVTIAGVLADTQYF	TGTGCCACCAGCAGAGTCGTTACCATTGCGGGAGTTTTGGCAGATACGCAGTATTTT
13	NA	TRBV30	TRBJ2-7	once	CAWSVAFEAEQYF	TGTGCCTGGAGTGTAGCGTTTGAGGCCGAGCAGTACTTC
13	TRBD2	TRBV19	TRBJ2-5	NA	CASSIGGAETQYF	TGTGCCAGTAGTATCGGGGGGGCGGAGACCCAGTACTTC